The 27 T cell receptor beta chains in this list originate from one sample, sequenced in a study of control samples from healthy donors and cancer patients. Generated by immunoSEQ multiplex PCR, the TCRdb table keeps only in-frame clones and is missing some. The profile covers 20,000 to 30,000 clones, with roughly 93% appearing a single time and 13% taken by the ten largest. Sequencing used PBMCs. The receptors were gathered from a middle-aged man with lung cancer.

This rearrangement joins TRBV28 to TRBJ1-1; D is undetermined. The CDR3 spans 11 residues. Germline V CDR1 and CDR2: MDHEN, SYDVKM. V lost 10 bases and J lost 5, with 11 bases in between. DNA of the CDR3: TGTGCCATCCGCCAAACGACTGAAGCTTTCTTT. Translation: CAIRQTTEAFF.

This clone was seen a handful of times. This chain connects TRBV20-1 to TRBJ1-4; no reliable D call. CDR1 and CDR2 (germline): DFQATT, SNEGSKA (reference sequence). Trimming stripped 8 bases from V and 8 bases from J, with 12 bases between. CDR3 length: 11 amino acids. As DNA, the CDR3 is TGCAGTCCCGAGCCGGGGGAAAAACTGTTTTTT. Amino acid sequence: CSPEPGEKLFF.

The V gene is TRBV5-4, the J gene TRBJ2-4, with 8 positions matching TRBD2. CDR3 size: 16 residues. Germline V lookup: CDR1 SGHNT, CDR2 YYREEE (reference sequence). J gave up 3 bases and V 4 bases, and 9 bases lay outside the gene matches. CDR3: CASSREGGVVKNIQYF. CDR3 sequence (DNA): TGTGCCAGCAGCCGGGAGGGAGGAGTTGTCAAAAACATTCAGTACTTC.

The V call is TRBV7-2, the J call TRBJ2-5, with TRBD2 as a possible D gene (5 bases). Germline CDR1 is SGHTA and CDR2 is FQGNSA. V lost 5 bases, J lost 2 bases, and 24 bases lay in between. The CDR3 is made up of 18 amino acids. CDR3 DNA sequence: TGTGCCAGCAGCCCGACACTAGTAGCTGTATCGGGGCAAGAGACCCAGTACTTC. It codes for CASSPTLVAVSGQETQYF.

The chain has TRBV9 and TRBJ1-2; D unclear. This CDR3 spans 14 amino acids. Trimming pared 3 bases from V and 3 bases from J, leaving 12 bases between. CDR1 is SGDLS, CDR2 YYNGEE, per germline. CDR3 sequence: CASSDGPYDYGYTF. The CDR3 nucleotides are TGTGCCAGCAGCGACGGGCCCTATGACTATGGCTACACCTTC.

The V gene is TRBV3-1 (or the pseudogene TRBV3-2), the J gene TRBJ1-6; TRBD1 is a possible D gene (6 bases). This CDR3 is 14 amino acids long. V was trimmed by 0 bases and J by 10 bases, leaving 10 bases between them. Germline assignment: CDR1 LGHDT and CDR2 YNNKEL (reference sequence). The CDR3 DNA sequence: TGTGCCAGCAGCCAAGAGACAGGACGATCACCCCTCCACTTT. This gives the protein CASSQETGRSPLHF.

The chain carries TRBV2 and TRBJ1-1; 8 bases are shared with TRBD1. CDR1 is SNHLY, CDR2 FYNNEI, per germline. There are 14 residues in the CDR3. The trim removed 6 bases at V and 4 bases at J, leaving 7 bases unmatched. CDR3 DNA sequence: TGTGCCAGCAGGCCCCAGGGGGCGAGCACTGAAGCTTTCTTT. This gives the protein CASRPQGASTEAFF.

The chain uses TRBV3-1 (or the pseudogene TRBV3-2) and TRBJ2-1; D is possibly TRBD1 or TRBD2 (5 bases each). There are 16 residues in the CDR3. Germline V gene sequence: CDR1 LGHDT, CDR2 YNNKEL (reference sequence). V lost 4 bases to trimming and J lost 4 bases, with 17 bases between them. The CDR3 region has the DNA TGTGCCAGCAGCCTCCAGAGCCGGGGCGAATACAATGAGCAGTTCTTC. Protein product: CASSLQSRGEYNEQFF.

The J gene is TRBJ1-3, the V gene TRBV10-3, with D tentatively TRBD1 (6 bases). Between the trimmed V and J ends, which lost 5 bases and 0 bases, there was a span of 23 bases. This CDR3 region has 19 residues. The germline CDR1 and CDR2 sequences are ENHRY and SYGVKD. CDR3 sequence (DNA): TGTGCCATCAGTAAATACAGGGACCTCGAAGACTTCTCTGGAAACACCATATATTTT. Its translation is CAISKYRDLEDFSGNTIYF.

The chain joins TRBV19 to TRBJ2-7, with TRBD1 matching 10 bases. The germline CDR1 and CDR2 sequences are LNHDA and SQIVND (reference sequence). Trimming at V came to 10 bases and at J to 6 bases, leaving 15 bases not matched to a gene. CDR3 length equals 15 residues. CDR3 sequence: CATATGGAGPLEQYF. Written as DNA, the CDR3 is TGTGCCACCGCGACAGGGGGCGCAGGTCCTCTCGAGCAGTACTTC.

J is TRBJ2-3 and V is TRBV7-2; 7 bases fit TRBD2. J was trimmed by 5 bases and V by 1 base; bases with no gene match: 9. Germline V gene sequence: CDR1 SGHTA, CDR2 FQGNSA. This CDR3 region has 16 residues. The CDR3 nucleotides read TGTGCCAGCAGCTTAGTGGGGGTCGGGGGGTTAGATACGCAGTATTTT. It encodes CASSLVGVGGLDTQYF.

This sequence joins TRBV7-3 and TRBJ2-2; TRBD1 agrees at 7 bases. From germline, CDR1 is SGHTA and CDR2 FQGTGA. CDR3 length: 16 amino acids. Trimming removed 5 bases from V and 0 bases from J; junction bases left unmatched: 6. DNA for the CDR3: TGTGCCAGCAGCCCTGGGCAGGGGGCGAACACCGGGGAGCTGTTTTTT. This encodes CASSPGQGANTGELFF.

The genes are TRBV6-5 and TRBJ1-6, with 7 bases that match TRBD1. V lost 3 bases, J lost 6 bases, and 8 bases stayed unmatched. Germline CDR1 reads MNHEY; CDR2 reads SVGAGI. This CDR3 comprises 16 residues. Here the CDR3 DNA reads TGTGCCAGCAGTTATGAGGGACAGATTTCTAATTCACCCCTCCACTTT. It specifies CASSYEGQISNSPLHF.

J is TRBJ2-5 and V is TRBV9; D unclear. CDR3 length: 15 residues. The V end lost 4 bases, the J end lost 0 bases, and 13 bases lay between the germline ends. The germline V gene encodes CDR1 SGDLS and CDR2 YYNGEE. As DNA, the CDR3 is TGTGCCAGCAGCCCTCCGGGTCCGTACCAAGAGACCCAGTACTTC. This sequence encodes CASSPPGPYQETQYF.

This clone has a single count. The J gene is TRBJ1-6, the V gene TRBV12-3 or TRBV12-4; D not resolved. The CDR3 runs to 12 residues. V was cut by 1 base and J by 10 bases, with 5 bases left in between. CDR3 protein: CASSLDRSPLHF. The CDR3 DNA reads as TGTGCCAGCAGTTTAGATAGGTCACCCCTCCACTTT.

The chain employs TRBV4-3 and TRBJ1-1, with D possibly matching TRBD1 (6 bases). V shed 8 bases and J shed 7 bases, with 17 bases lying between them. Per the germline V gene, CDR1 is LGHNA and CDR2 is YSLEER. This CDR3 region has 13 residues. Written as DNA, the CDR3 is TGCGCCAGCGCCCCGGGACACCAACTTGAAGCTTTCTTT. Translation gives CASAPGHQLEAFF.

The rearrangement uses TRBV19 and TRBJ1-1; the D gene is possibly TRBD1 (5 bases). With 3 bases removed from V and 1 base from J, the gap between germline ends came to 9 bases. This CDR3 is 14 amino acids long. Germline V gene sequence: CDR1 LNHDA, CDR2 SQIVND (reference sequence). The chain's CDR3 is CASSIPRGNTEAFF. In DNA form, the CDR3 reads TGTGCCAGTAGTATCCCGAGGGGGAACACTGAAGCTTTCTTT. The complete variable domain, with remaining parts taken from reference TRBV19 and TRBJ1-1, reads DGGITQSPKYLFRKEGQNVTLSCEQNLNHDAMYWYRQDPGQGLRLIYYSQIVNDFQKGDIAEGYSVSREKKESFPLTVTSAQKNPTAFYLCASSIPRGNTEAFFGQGTRLTVV.

The chain joins TRBV19 to TRBJ1-1; D is perhaps TRBD1 (5 bases). V lost 5 bases to trimming and J lost 4 bases, with 11 bases between them. Germline CDR1 and CDR2: LNHDA and SQIVND (reference sequence). This CDR3 comprises 13 residues. CDR3 nucleotide sequence: TGTGCCAGTAGTCCCCGGGGGTTCACTGAAGCTTTCTTT. As protein: CASSPRGFTEAFF.

In its sample, this clone was seen once. V gene TRBV5-8 combines with J gene TRBJ1-6, with D uncertain. CDR3 size: 16 residues. The V end lost 2 bases, the J end lost 3 bases, and 12 bases lay between the germline ends. CDR1 SGHTS and CDR2 YDEGEE come from the germline V gene. The chain's CDR3 is CASSFGRSSYNSPLHF. As DNA, the CDR3 is TGTGCCAGCAGCTTCGGGCGGTCTAGCTATAATTCACCCCTCCACTTT. Complete variable domain (other parts from reference TRBV5-8 and TRBJ1-6): EAGVTQSPTHLIKTRGQQATLRCSPISGHTSVYWYQQALGLGLQFLLWYDEGEERNRGNFPPRFSGRQFPNYSSELNVNALELEDSALYLCASSFGRSSYNSPLHFGNGTRLTVT.

The rearrangement uses TRBV12-3 or TRBV12-4 and TRBJ2-5; unclear D gene. The V end was cut by 3 bases, the J end by 5 bases, with 7 bases between. CDR3 length equals 12 residues. CDR3 region: CASSFAGETQYF. CDR3 DNA: TGTGCCAGCAGTTTTGCTGGGGAGACCCAGTACTTC.

This chain uses TRBV5-6 with TRBJ1-4; no definite D call. This CDR3 is 14 amino acids long. The germline gives CDR1 SGHDT, CDR2 YYEEEE. The V end was cut by 0 bases, the J end by 4 bases, with 7 bases between. The CDR3 sequence is CASSLGQFNEKLFF. For the CDR3, the DNA is TGTGCCAGCAGCTTGGGACAATTTAATGAAAAACTGTTTTTT.

The V call is TRBV19, the J call TRBJ1-4; 8 nucleotides match TRBD1. Germline V gives CDR1 LNHDA, CDR2 SQIVND (reference sequence). The J segment lost 2 bases and the V segment lost 4 bases, leaving 3 bases of the junction unmatched. The CDR3 consists of 15 residues. The CDR3 DNA reads TGTGCCAGTAGTACAGGGGGCGCGACTAATGAAAAACTGTTTTTT. It codes for CASSTGGATNEKLFF.

The chain joins TRBV6-1 to TRBJ2-6, with TRBD1 as a possible D gene (5 bases). Germline V gene sequence: CDR1 MNHNS, CDR2 SASEGT. Trimming left V 4 bases short and J 0 bases short, with 13 bases between. This CDR3 has 17 residues. DNA of the CDR3: TGTGCCAGCAGTGTTCAGGGTCGCCCCTCTGGGGCCAACGTCCTGACTTTC. Protein product: CASSVQGRPSGANVLTF.

The rearrangement uses TRBV7-6 and TRBJ2-5, with 8 bases fitting TRBD2. The CDR3 is 17 amino acids. Germline V gene sequence: CDR1 SGHVS, CDR2 FNYEAQ. V shed 4 bases and J 2 bases; nucleotides not matched to a gene: 12. The CDR3 loop reads CASSSLPGGGNQETQYF. CDR3 coding DNA: TGTGCCAGCAGCTCACTCCCCGGGGGGGGGAATCAAGAGACCCAGTACTTC.

This rearrangement joins TRBV9 to TRBJ2-1; 9 nucleotides match TRBD1. This CDR3 region has 15 residues. The germline gives CDR1 SGDLS, CDR2 YYNGEE. The V segment lost 3 bases and the J segment 9 bases; nucleotides outside the gene matches: 10. Here the CDR3 reads CASSAGTGLEVEQFF. CDR3 sequence (DNA): TGTGCCAGCAGCGCTGGGACAGGGCTGGAGGTTGAGCAGTTCTTC.

The chain combines TRBV9 with TRBJ2-5; weak D call: TRBD1 (5 bases). Trimming took 5 bases from V and 0 from J, leaving 11 bases between them. The CDR3 loop spans 14 amino acids. In germline, CDR1 is SGDLS, CDR2 YYNGEE. In nucleotides, the CDR3 is TGTGCCAGCAGTCCCGGACAAGACCAAGAGACCCAGTACTTC. Its protein is CASSPGQDQETQYF.

The chain uses TRBV18 and TRBJ1-1; no clear D gene. This CDR3 is 13 amino acids long. Trimming left V 1 base short and J 7 bases short, with 10 bases between. The V gene's germline CDR1 is KGHSH and CDR2 LQKENI. CDR3 sequence: CASSPQVYSEAFF. The CDR3 DNA follows: TGTGCCAGCTCACCACAGGTCTATAGTGAAGCTTTCTTT. The full variable domain, rest sourced from reference TRBV18 and TRBJ1-1, is NAGVMQNPRHLVRRRGQEARLRCSPMKGHSHVYWYRQLPEEGLKFMVYLQKENIIDESGMPKERFSAEFPKEGPSILRIQQVVRGDSAAYFCASSPQVYSEAFFGQGTRLTVV.